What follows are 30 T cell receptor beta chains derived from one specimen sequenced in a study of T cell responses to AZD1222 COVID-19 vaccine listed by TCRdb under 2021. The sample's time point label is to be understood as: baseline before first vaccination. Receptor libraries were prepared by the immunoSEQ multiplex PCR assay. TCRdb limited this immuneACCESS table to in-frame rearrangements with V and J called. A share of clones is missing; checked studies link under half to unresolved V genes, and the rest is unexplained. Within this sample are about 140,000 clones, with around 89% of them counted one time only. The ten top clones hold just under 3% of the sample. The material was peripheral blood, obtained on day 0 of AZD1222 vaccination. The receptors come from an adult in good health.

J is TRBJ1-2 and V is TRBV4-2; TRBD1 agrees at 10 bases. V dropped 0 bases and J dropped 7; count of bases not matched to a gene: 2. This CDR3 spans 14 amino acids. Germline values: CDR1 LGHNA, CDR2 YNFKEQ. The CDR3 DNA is TGTGCCAGCAGCCAAGAGACAGGGGGCAGTGGCTACACCTTC. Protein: CASSQETGGSGYTF.

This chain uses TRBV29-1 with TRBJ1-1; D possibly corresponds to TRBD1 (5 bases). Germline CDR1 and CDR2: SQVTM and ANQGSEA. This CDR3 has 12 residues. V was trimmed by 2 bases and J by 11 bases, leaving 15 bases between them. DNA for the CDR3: TGCAGCGTTGAACCAGGCACCCCAGGGGCTTTCTTT. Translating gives CSVEPGTPGAFF.

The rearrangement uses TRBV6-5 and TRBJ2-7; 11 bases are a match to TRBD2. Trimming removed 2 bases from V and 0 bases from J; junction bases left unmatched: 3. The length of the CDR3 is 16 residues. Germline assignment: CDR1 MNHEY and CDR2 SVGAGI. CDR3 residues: CASSYPTSGASYEQYF. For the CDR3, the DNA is TGTGCCAGCAGTTACCCGACTAGCGGGGCCTCCTACGAGCAGTACTTC.

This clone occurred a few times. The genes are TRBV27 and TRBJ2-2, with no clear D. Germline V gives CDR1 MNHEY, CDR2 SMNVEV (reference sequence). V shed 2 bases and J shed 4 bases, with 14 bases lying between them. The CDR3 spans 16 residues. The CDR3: CASSLDPAFSTGELFF. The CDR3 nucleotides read TGTGCCAGCAGTTTAGACCCCGCTTTCTCCACCGGGGAGCTGTTTTTT.

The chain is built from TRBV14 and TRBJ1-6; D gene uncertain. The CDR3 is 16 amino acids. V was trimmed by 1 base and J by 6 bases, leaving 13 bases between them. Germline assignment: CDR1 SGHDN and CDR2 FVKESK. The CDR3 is CASSQVGRGVNSPLHF. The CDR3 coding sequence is TGTGCCAGCAGCCAAGTGGGTAGAGGAGTTAATTCACCCCTCCACTTT.

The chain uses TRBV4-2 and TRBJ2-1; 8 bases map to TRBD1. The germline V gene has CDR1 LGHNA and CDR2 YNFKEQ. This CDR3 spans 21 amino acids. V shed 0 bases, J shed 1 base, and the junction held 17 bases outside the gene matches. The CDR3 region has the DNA TGTGCCAGCAGCCAAGAGAGGATGACCCCAGGCACAGGGGGTTCCTACAATGAGCAGTTCTTC. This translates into CASSQERMTPGTGGSYNEQFF.

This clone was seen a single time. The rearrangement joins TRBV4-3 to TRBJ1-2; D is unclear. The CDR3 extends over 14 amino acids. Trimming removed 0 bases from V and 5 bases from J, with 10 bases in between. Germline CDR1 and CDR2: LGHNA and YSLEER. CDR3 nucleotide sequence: TGCGCCAGCAGCCAAGAGCTAGGGTTTTATGGCTACACCTTC. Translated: CASSQELGFYGYTF.

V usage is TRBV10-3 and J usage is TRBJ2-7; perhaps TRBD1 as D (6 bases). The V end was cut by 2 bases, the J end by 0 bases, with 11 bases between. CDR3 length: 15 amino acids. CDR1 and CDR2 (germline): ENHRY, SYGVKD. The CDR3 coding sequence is TGTGCCATCAGTGAGGACAGGCCGAACTCCTACGAGCAGTACTTC. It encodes CAISEDRPNSYEQYF.

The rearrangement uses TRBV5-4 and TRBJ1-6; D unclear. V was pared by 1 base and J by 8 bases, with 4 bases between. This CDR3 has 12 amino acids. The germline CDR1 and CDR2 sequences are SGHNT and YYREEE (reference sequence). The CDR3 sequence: CASSLQDSPLHF. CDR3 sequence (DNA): TGTGCCAGCAGCTTGCAGGATTCACCCCTCCACTTT.

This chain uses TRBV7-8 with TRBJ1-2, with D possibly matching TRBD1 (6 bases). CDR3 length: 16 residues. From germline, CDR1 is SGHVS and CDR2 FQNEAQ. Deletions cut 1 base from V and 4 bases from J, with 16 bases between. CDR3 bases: TGTGCCAGCAGCTTAGGGTCGCGGGGGGGCCTCTATGGCTACACCTTC. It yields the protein CASSLGSRGGLYGYTF.

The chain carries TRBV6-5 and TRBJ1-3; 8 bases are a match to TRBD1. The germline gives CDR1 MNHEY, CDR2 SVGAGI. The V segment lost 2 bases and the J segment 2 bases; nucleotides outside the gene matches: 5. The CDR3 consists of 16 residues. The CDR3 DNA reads TGTGCCAGCAGTTACCGGCAGGGGGCGCCTGGAAACACCATATATTTT. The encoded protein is CASSYRQGAPGNTIYF.

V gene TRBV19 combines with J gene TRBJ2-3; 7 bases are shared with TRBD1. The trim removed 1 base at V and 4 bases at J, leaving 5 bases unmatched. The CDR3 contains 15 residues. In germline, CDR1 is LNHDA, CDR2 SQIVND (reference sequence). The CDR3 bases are TGTGCCAGTAGTATAGGGACAGGTTACGCAGATACGCAGTATTTT. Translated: CASSIGTGYADTQYF.

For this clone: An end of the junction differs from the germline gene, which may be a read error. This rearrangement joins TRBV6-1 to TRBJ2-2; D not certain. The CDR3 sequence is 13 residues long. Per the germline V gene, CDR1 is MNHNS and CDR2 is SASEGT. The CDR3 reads CASREVNTGELFF. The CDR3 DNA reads TGTGCCAGCAGAGAAGTGAACACCGGGGAGCTGTTTTTT.

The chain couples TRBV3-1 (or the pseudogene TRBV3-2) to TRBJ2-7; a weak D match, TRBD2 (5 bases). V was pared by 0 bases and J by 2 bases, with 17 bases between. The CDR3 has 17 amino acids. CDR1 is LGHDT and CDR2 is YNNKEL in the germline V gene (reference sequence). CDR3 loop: CASSQEGGSGHPYEQYF. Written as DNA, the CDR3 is TGTGCCAGCAGCCAAGAAGGAGGCTCTGGGCACCCCTACGAGCAGTACTTC.

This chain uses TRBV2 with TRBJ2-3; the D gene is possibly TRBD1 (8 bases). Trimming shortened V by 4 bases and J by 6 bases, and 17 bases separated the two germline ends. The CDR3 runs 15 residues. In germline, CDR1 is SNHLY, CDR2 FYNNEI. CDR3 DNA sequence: TGTGCCAGCAGTGGAGCGGGGACAGGCAAGGATACGCAGTATTTT. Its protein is CASSGAGTGKDTQYF. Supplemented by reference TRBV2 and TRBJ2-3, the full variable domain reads EPEVTQTPSHQVTQMGQEVILRCVPISNHLYFYWYRQILGQKVEFLVSFYNNEISEKSEIFDDQFSVERPDGSNFTLKIRSTKLEDSAMYFCASSGAGTGKDTQYFGPGTRLTVL.

The CDR3, as DNA: TGTGCCAGCAGTTCAGGGGACGGGCGGAGGGTTACTGAAGCTTTCTTT. This encodes CASSSGDGRRVTEAFF. V gene TRBV6-5 combines with J gene TRBJ1-1; the D gene is possibly TRBD1 (6 bases). CDR3 length equals 16 residues. Germline CDR1 is MNHEY and CDR2 is SVGAGI. V shed 4 bases and J shed 5 bases, with 20 bases lying between them.

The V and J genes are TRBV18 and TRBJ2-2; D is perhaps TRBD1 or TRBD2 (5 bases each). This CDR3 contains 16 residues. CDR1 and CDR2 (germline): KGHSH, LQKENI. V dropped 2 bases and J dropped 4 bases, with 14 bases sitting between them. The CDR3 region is CASSPIRGSSTGELFF. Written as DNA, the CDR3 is TGTGCCAGCTCACCAATTCGGGGCAGTAGCACCGGGGAGCTGTTTTTT.

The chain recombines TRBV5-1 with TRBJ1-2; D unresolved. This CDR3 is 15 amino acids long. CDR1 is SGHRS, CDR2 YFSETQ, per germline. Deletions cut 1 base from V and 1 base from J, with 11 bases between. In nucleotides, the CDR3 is TGCGCCAGCAGCTTGAGCTCAGTTAATAACTATGGCTACACCTTC. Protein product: CASSLSSVNNYGYTF. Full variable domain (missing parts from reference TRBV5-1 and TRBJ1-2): KAGVTQTPRYLIKTRGQQVTLSCSPISGHRSVSWYQQTPGQGLQFLFEYFSETQRNKGNFPGRFSGRQFSNSRSEMNVSTLELGDSALYLCASSLSSVNNYGYTFGSGTRLTVV.

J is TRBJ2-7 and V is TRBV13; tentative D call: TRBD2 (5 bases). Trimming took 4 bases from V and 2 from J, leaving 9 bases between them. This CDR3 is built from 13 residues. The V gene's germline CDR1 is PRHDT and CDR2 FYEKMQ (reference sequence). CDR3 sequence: CASSSGMTYEQYF. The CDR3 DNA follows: TGTGCCAGCAGCTCCGGGATGACCTACGAGCAGTACTTC.

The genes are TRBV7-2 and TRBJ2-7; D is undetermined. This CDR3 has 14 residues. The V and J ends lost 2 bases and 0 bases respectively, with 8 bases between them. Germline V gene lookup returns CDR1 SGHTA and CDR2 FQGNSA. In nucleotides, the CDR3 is TGTGCCAGCAGCTTAAGTCCGGTCTCCTACGAGCAGTACTTC. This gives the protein CASSLSPVSYEQYF.

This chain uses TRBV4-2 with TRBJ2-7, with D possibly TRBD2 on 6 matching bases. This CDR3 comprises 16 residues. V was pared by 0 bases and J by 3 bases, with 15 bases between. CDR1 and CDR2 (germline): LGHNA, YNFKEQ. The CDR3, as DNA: TGTGCCAGCAGCCAAGATTGGACCGAGGGAGGCTACGAGCAGTACTTC. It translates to CASSQDWTEGGYEQYF.

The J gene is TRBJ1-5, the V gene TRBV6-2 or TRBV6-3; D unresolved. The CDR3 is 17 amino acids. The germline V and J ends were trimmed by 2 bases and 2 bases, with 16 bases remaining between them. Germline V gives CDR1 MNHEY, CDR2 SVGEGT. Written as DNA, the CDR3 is TGTGCCAGCAGTTACGGGCAGGTCTGGAGAGGCAATCAGCCCCAGCATTTT. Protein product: CASSYGQVWRGNQPQHF.

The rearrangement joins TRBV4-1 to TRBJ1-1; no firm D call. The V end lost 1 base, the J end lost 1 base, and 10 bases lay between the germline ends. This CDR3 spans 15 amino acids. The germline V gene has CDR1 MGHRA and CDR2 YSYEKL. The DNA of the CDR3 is TGCGCCAGCAGCCAAGTAGAGCAAGGGAACACTGAAGCTTTCTTT. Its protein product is CASSQVEQGNTEAFF.

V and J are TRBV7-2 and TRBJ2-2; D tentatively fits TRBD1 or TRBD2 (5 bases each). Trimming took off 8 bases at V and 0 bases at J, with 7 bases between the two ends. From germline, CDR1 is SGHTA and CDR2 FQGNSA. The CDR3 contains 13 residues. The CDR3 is CASGGPNTGELFF. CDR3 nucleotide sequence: TGTGCCAGCGGGGGTCCGAACACCGGGGAGCTGTTTTTT.

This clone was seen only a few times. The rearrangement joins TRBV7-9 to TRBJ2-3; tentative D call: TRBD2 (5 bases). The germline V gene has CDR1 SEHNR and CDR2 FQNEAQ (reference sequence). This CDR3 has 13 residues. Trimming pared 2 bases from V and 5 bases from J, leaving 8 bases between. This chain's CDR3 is CASSLSRGDTQYF. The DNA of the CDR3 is TGTGCCAGCAGCTTAAGTCGGGGAGATACGCAGTATTTT.

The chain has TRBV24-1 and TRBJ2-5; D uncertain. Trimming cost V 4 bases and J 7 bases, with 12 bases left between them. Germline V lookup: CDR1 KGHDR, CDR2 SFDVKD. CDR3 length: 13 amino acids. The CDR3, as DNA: TGTGCCACCAGTGACCACCCGTTAGGGACCCAGTACTTC. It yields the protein CATSDHPLGTQYF.

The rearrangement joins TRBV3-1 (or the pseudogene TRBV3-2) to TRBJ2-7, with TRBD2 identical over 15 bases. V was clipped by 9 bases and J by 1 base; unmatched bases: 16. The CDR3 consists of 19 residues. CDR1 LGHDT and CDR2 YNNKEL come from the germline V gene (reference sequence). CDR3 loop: CAREIPIGTSGRMSYEQYF. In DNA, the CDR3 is TGTGCCAGGGAAATCCCTATCGGGACTAGCGGGAGGATGTCCTACGAGCAGTACTTC.

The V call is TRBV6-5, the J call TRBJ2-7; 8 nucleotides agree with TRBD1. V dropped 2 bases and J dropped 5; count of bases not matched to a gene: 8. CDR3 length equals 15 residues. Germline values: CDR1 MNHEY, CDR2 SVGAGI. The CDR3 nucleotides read TGTGCCAGCAGTTACGCCGGGACAGGCACCGACGAGCAGTACTTC. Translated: CASSYAGTGTDEQYF.

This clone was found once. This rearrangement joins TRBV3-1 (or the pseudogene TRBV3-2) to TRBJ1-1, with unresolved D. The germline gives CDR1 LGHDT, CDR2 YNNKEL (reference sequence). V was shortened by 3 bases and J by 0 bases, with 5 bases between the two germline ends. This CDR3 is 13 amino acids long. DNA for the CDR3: TGTGCCAGCAGCCAGGTCATGAACACTGAAGCTTTCTTT. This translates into CASSQVMNTEAFF.

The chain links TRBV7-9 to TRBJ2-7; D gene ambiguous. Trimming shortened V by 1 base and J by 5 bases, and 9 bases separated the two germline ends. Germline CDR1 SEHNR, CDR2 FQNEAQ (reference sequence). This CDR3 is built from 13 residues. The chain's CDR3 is CASSLVLGNEQYF. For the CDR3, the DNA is TGTGCCAGCAGCTTAGTGCTTGGCAACGAGCAGTACTTC.